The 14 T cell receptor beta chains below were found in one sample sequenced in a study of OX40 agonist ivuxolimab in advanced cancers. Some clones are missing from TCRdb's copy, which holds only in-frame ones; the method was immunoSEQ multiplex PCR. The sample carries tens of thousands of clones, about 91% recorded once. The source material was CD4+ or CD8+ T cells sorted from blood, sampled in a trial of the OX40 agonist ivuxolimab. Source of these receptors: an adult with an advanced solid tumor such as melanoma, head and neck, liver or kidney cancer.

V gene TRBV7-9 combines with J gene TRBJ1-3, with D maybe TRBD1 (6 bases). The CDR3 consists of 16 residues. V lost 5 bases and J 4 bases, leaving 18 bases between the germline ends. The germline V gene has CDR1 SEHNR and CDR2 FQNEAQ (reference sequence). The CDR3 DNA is TGTGCCAGCAGCCGTATATCCCGGGGGCAAGGAAACACCATATATTTT. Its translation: CASSRISRGQGNTIYF.

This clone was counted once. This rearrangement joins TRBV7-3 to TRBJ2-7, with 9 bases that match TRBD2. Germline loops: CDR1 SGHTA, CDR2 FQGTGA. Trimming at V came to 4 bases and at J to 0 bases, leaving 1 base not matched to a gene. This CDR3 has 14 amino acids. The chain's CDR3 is CASSSSGDSYEQYF. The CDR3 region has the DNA TGTGCCAGCAGCTCTAGCGGGGACTCCTACGAGCAGTACTTC.

CDR3: CASSPPRSQETQYF. The CDR3 DNA is TGTGCCAGCTCACCACCGCGATCACAAGAGACCCAGTACTTC. This rearrangement joins TRBV18 to TRBJ2-5; D gene unclear. This CDR3 is built from 14 residues. Germline loops: CDR1 KGHSH, CDR2 LQKENI. V dropped 0 bases and J dropped 2 bases, with 7 bases sitting between them.

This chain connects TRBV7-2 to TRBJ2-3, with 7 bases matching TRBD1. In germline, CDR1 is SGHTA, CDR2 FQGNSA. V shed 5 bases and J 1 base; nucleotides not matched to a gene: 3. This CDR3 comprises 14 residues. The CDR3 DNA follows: TGTGCCAGCAGCCTAGACAGGGGCACAGATACGCAGTATTTT. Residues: CASSLDRGTDTQYF.

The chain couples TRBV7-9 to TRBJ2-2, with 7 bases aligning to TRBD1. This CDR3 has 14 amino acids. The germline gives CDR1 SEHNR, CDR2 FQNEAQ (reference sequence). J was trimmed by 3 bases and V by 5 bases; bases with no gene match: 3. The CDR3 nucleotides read TGTGCCAGCAGCCGAACAGGGGACACCGGGGAGCTGTTTTTT. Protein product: CASSRTGDTGELFF.

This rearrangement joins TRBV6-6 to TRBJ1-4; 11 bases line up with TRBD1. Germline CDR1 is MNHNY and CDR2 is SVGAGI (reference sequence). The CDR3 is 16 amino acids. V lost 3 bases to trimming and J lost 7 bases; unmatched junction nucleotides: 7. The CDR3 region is CASSYPTGTGGEKLFF. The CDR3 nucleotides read TGTGCCAGCAGTTATCCGACCGGGACAGGGGGTGAAAAACTGTTTTTT.

The CDR3, as DNA: TGTGCCAGCAGCCCACAGACAGGGGTCCTGGAGACCCAGTACTTC. It specifies CASSPQTGVLETQYF. The chain combines TRBV7-2 with TRBJ2-5; 8 bases match TRBD1. Germline CDR1 SGHTA, CDR2 FQGNSA. V lost 5 bases, J lost 5 bases, and 10 bases stayed unmatched. This CDR3 has 15 residues.

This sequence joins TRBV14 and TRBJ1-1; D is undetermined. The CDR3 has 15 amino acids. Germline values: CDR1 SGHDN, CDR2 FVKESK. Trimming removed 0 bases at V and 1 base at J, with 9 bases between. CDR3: CASSQDGRQNTEAFF. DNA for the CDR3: TGTGCCAGCAGCCAAGATGGCCGGCAGAACACTGAAGCTTTCTTT.

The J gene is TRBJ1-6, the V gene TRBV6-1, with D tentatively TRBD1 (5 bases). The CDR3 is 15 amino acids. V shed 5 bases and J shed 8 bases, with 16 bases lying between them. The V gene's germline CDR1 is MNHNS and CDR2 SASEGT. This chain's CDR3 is CASSWVREDHSPLHF. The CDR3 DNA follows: TGTGCCAGCAGTTGGGTCAGGGAGGATCATTCACCCCTCCACTTT.

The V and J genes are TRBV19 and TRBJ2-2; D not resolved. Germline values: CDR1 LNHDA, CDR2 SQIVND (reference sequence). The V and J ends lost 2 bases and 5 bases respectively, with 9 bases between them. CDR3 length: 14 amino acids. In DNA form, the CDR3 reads TGTGCCAGTAGTATAAAGCTATGGACCGGGGAGCTGTTTTTT. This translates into CASSIKLWTGELFF.

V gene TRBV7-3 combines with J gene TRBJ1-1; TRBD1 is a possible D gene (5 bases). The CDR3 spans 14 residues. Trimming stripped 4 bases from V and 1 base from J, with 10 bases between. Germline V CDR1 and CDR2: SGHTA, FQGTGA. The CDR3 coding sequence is TGTGCCAGCAGCTCCAGCCAGGGGAACACTGAAGCTTTCTTT. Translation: CASSSSQGNTEAFF.

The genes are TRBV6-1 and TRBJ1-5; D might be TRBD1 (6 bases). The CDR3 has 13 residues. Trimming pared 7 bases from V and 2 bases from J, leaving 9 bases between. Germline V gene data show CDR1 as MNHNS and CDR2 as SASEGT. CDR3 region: CASKQGGNQPQHF. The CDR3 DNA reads TGTGCCAGCAAACAGGGAGGCAATCAGCCCCAGCATTTT.

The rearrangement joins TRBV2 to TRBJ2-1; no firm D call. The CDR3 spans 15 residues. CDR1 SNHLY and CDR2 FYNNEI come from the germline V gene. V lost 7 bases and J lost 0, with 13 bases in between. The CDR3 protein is CASIRERSSYNEQFF. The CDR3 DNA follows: TGTGCCAGCATCCGCGAGAGGAGCTCCTACAATGAGCAGTTCTTC. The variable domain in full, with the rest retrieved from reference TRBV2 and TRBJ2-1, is EPEVTQTPSHQVTQMGQEVILRCVPISNHLYFYWYRQILGQKVEFLVSFYNNEISEKSEIFDDQFSVERPDGSNFTLKIRSTKLEDSAMYFCASIRERSSYNEQFFGPGTRLTVL.

CDR3 loop: CASSFGGKNTEAFF. The DNA for the CDR3 is TGTGCCAGCAGCTTCGGAGGGAAGAACACTGAAGCTTTCTTT. The chain combines TRBV11-2 with TRBJ1-1; no clear D gene. The CDR3 runs 14 residues. Germline-derived CDR1 and CDR2 are SGHAT and FQNNGV. The V end was cut by 3 bases, the J end by 1 base, with 9 bases between. Looking up the rest from reference TRBV11-2 and TRBJ1-1 gives the full variable domain: EAGVAQSPRYKIIEKRQSVAFWCNPISGHATLYWYQQILGQGPKLLIQFQNNGVVDDSQLPKDRFSAERLKGVDSTLKIQPAKLEDSAVYLCASSFGGKNTEAFFGQGTRLTVV.